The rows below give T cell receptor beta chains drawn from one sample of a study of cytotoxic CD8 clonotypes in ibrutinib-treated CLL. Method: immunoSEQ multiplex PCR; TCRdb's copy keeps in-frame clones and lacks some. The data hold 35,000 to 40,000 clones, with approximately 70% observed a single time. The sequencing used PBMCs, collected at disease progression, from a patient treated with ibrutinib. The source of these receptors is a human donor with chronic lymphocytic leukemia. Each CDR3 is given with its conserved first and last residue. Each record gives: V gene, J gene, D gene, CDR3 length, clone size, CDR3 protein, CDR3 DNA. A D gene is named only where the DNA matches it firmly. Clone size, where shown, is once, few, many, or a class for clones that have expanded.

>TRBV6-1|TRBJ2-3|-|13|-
CATLPSLTDTQYF
TGTGCCACCTTACCTAGCCTCACAGATACGCAGTATTTT
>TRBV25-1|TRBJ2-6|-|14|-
CASSSDSGANVLTF
TGTGCCAGCAGCTCCGACTCTGGGGCCAACGTCCTGACTTTC
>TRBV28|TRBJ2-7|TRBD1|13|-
CASRKTGAYEQYF
TGTGCCAGCAGGAAGACAGGGGCCTACGAGCAGTACTTC
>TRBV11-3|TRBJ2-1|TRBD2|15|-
CASSSLAGGYNEQFF
TGTGCCAGCAGCTCCCTAGCGGGAGGTTACAATGAGCAGTTCTTC
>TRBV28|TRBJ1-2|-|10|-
CASSSYGYTF
TGTGCCAGCAGCTCCTATGGCTACACCTTC
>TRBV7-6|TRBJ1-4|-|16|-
CASSSLGGGGNEKLFF
TGTGCCAGCAGCTCCCTCGGCGGGGGGGGGAATGAAAAACTGTTTTTT
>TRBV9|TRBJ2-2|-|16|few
CASSTQTGLGLGELFF
TGTGCCAGCAGCACTCAGACAGGCCTCGGGCTAGGGGAGCTGTTTTTT
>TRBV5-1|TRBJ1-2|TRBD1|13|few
CASRAQGADGYTF
TGCGCCAGCAGGGCGCAGGGGGCAGATGGCTACACCTTC
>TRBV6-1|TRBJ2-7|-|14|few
CASNPTGSSYEQYF
TGTGCCAGCAACCCGACAGGCAGCTCCTACGAGCAGTACTTC
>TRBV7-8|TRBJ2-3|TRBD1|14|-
CASSLGTGPDTQYF
TGTGCCAGCAGCTTAGGGACAGGACCCGATACGCAGTATTTT
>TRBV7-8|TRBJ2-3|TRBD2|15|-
CASSPTRGAYDTQYF
TGTGCCAGCAGCCCCACGCGGGGGGCTTATGATACGCAGTATTTT
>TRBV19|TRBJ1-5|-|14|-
CASSRESANQPQHF
TGTGCCAGTAGTAGAGAATCGGCCAATCAGCCCCAGCATTTT
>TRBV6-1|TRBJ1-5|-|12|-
CASRHDNQPQHF
TGTGCCAGCAGACACGACAATCAGCCCCAGCATTTT
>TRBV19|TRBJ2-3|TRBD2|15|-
CASSIAGGNPDTQYF
TGTGCCAGTAGTATTGCGGGAGGGAACCCAGATACGCAGTATTTT
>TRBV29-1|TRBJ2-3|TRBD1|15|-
CSVEVRTGARDTQYF
TGCAGCGTTGAAGTCCGTACAGGGGCTAGGGATACGCAGTATTTT
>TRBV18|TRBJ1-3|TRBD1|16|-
CASSPGQGAFGNTIYF
TGTGCCAGCTCACCTGGCCAGGGGGCTTTTGGAAACACCATATATTTT
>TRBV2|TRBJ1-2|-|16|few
CASTYSDKGTDYGYTF
TGTGCCAGCACGTACTCGGATAAAGGGACGGACTATGGCTACACCTTC
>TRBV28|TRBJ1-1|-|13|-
CASSHPAGTEAFF
TGTGCCAGCAGCCACCCCGCGGGCACTGAAGCTTTCTTT
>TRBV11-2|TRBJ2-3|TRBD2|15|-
CASSLGGGSPDTQYF
TGTGCCAGCAGCTTAGGGGGCGGGAGCCCAGATACGCAGTATTTT
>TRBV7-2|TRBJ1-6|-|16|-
CASRGDSSSYNSPLHF
TGTGCCAGCAGGGGGGACTCCAGCTCCTATAATTCACCCCTCCACTTT
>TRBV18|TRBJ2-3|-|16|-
CASSLLGIISTDTQYF
TGTGCCAGCTCACTTCTCGGCATCATCAGCACAGATACGCAGTATTTT
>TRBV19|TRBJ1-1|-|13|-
CASTRHGETEAFF
TGTGCCAGTACCCGACACGGTGAGACTGAAGCTTTCTTT
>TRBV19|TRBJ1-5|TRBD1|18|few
CASSFSGQAPYSNQPQHF
TGTGCCAGTAGCTTCTCGGGACAGGCTCCCTATAGCAATCAGCCCCAGCATTTT
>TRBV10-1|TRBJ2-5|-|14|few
CASSPGPITETQYF
TGCGCCAGCAGTCCGGGACCCATCACGGAGACCCAGTACTTC
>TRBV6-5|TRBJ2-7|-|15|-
CASSYSGADPYEQYF
TGTGCCAGCAGTTACTCGGGTGCAGACCCCTACGAGCAGTACTTC
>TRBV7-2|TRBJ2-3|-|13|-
CASSLALLDTQYF
TGTGCCAGCAGCTTAGCGCTACTAGATACGCAGTATTTT
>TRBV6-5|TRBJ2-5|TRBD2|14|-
CAAGGLAGGETQYF
TGTGCCGCAGGGGGACTAGCGGGGGGAGAGACCCAGTACTTC
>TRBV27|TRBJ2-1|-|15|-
CASSGRLLGRNEQFF
TGTGCCAGCAGTGGCCGGCTTTTAGGTAGGAATGAGCAGTTCTTC
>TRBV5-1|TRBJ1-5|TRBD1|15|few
CASSFSGQDNQPQHF
TGCGCCAGCAGCTTTTCGGGACAGGACAATCAGCCCCAGCATTTT
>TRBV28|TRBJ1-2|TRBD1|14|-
CASMGQPRVYGYTF
TGTGCCAGCATGGGACAGCCCAGAGTGTATGGCTACACCTTC
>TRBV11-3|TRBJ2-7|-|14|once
CASSLGPGVYEQYF
TGTGCCAGCAGCTTAGGGCCAGGGGTATACGAGCAGTACTTC
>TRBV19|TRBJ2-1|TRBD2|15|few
CASSIGASGGVEQFF
TGTGCCAGTAGTATAGGGGCTAGCGGAGGGGTTGAGCAGTTCTTC
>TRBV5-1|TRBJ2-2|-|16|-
CASSLTDSLNTGELFF
TGCGCCAGCAGCTTGACGGACAGCCTGAACACCGGGGAGCTGTTTTTT
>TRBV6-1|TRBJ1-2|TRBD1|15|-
CASSTRQGANYGYTF
TGTGCCAGCAGTACCAGACAGGGTGCTAACTATGGCTACACCTTC
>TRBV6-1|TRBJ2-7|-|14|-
CASTGQLYTYEQYF
TGTGCCAGCACAGGACAGCTGTATACCTACGAGCAGTACTTC
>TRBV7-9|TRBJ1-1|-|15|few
CASSHAGNRNTEAFF
TGTGCCAGCAGCCACGCCGGGAACCGAAACACTGAAGCTTTCTTT
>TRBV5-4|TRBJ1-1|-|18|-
CASRPAPSRRGRNTEAFF
TGTGCCAGCAGACCCGCCCCCTCGAGGAGGGGGAGGAACACTGAAGCTTTCTTT
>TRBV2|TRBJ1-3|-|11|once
CASSELNTIYF
TGTGCCAGCAGTGAACTAAACACCATATATTTT
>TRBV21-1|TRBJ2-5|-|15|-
CASSKSGTSVETQYF
TGTGCCAGCAGCAAAAGCGGGACTAGCGTAGAGACCCAGTACTTC
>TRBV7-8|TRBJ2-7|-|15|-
CASSLGVRGTYEQYF
TGTGCCAGCAGCTTAGGAGTTCGCGGGACCTACGAGCAGTACTTC
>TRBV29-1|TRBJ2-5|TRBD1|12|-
CSVNRGRETQYF
TGCAGCGTTAACAGGGGAAGGGAGACCCAGTACTTC
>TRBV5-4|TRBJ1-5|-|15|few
CASSLGGLSNQPQHF
TGTGCCAGCAGCTTGGGGGGGTTGAGCAATCAGCCCCAGCATTTT
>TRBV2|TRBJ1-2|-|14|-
CASSEGGQGYGYTF
TGTGCCAGCAGTGAAGGAGGGCAGGGCTATGGCTACACCTTC
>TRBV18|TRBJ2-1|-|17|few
CASSLSLDLGSYNEQFF
TGTGCCAGCTCACTCTCTTTGGACCTGGGCTCCTACAATGAGCAGTTCTTC
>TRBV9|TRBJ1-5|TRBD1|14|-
CASSVGTGVQPQHF
TGTGCCAGCAGCGTAGGGACAGGGGTTCAGCCCCAGCATTTT
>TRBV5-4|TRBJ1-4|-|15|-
CASSPGLTKGEKLFF
TGTGCCAGCAGTCCTGGGCTCACAAAGGGTGAGAAACTGTTTTTT
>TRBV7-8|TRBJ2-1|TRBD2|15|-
CASSRTDSGGYEQFF
TGTGCCAGCAGCCGCACGGATAGCGGGGGGTATGAGCAGTTCTTC
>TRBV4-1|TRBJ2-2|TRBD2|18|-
CASSQVYPSGRNTGELFF
TGCGCCAGCAGCCAAGTATACCCTAGCGGCAGGAACACCGGGGAGCTGTTTTTT
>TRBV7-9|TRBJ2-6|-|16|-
CASSPRSSSGANVLTF
TGTGCCAGCAGCCCTCGATCGTCCTCTGGGGCCAACGTCCTGACTTTC
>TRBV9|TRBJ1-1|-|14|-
CASSVLQGSTEAFF
TGTGCCAGCAGCGTATTACAAGGGAGCACTGAAGCTTTCTTT
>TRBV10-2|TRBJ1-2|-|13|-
CASSEGLSSGYTF
TGCGCCAGCAGTGAGGGCCTTTCGAGTGGCTACACCTTC
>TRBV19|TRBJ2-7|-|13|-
CATNGPGIYEQYF
TGTGCCACCAACGGGCCCGGCATCTACGAGCAGTACTTC
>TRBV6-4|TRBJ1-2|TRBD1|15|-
CASSDSPGTAYGYTF
TGTGCCAGCAGTGATTCTCCCGGGACAGCCTATGGCTACACCTTC
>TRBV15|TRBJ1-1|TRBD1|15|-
CATSRGGQGGTEAFF
TGTGCCACCAGCAGAGGGGGACAGGGAGGCACTGAAGCTTTCTTT
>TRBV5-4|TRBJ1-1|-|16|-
CASSLTPGGPDTEAFF
TGTGCCAGCAGCTTGACCCCTGGGGGACCTGACACTGAAGCTTTCTTT
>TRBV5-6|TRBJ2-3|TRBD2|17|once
CASSLVFGGASSDTQYF
TGTGCCAGCAGCTTGGTTTTCGGGGGGGCCTCATCGGATACGCAGTATTTT
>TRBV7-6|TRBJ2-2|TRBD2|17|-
CASSFYRTSANTGELFF
TGTGCCAGCAGCTTTTATAGGACTAGCGCTAACACCGGGGAGCTGTTTTTT
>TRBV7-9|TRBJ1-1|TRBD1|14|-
CASSQGAPNTEAFF
TGTGCCAGCAGCCAGGGGGCGCCGAACACTGAAGCTTTCTTT
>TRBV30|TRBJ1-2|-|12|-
CAWSVDNYGYTF
TGTGCCTGGAGTGTTGACAACTATGGCTACACCTTC